Below, 17 T cell receptor beta chains from the same sample are listed, as sequenced in a study of read filtering for tumor transcriptome and immune sequencing. The library was built from 400 ng RNA with molecular barcoded adaptors for alpha/delta and beta/gamma chains. Each CDR3 protein gets one entry after TCRdb re-called the reads with MiXCR. Of some 62,000 distinct CDR3 sequences listed, around 13% were seen once; the top ten hold about 44%. Sequenced input: a population of CD138-negative cells sorted from bone marrow. The receptor source for this set is a donor aged 40 or older with multiple myeloma.

There are a few counts of this clonotype. One junction end disagrees with the germline gene, perhaps due to a read error. The chain employs TRBV2 and TRBJ1-4; D call uncertain. There are 15 residues in the CDR3. Per the germline V gene, CDR1 is SNHLY and CDR2 is FYNNEI. The CDR3 DNA reads as TGTGCCAGCAGTCCCCCTGGCAGCGGAGATGAAAAACGGTTTTTT. This gives the protein CASSPPGSGDEKRFF.

This clonotype was picked up many times. V is TRBV6-1 and J is TRBJ1-5, with a possible D match to TRBD1 (6 bases). CDR3 length: 15 residues. Germline V gives CDR1 MNHNS, CDR2 SASEGT. V shed 6 bases and J shed 0 bases, with 12 bases lying between them. The CDR3 sequence: CASSDTGSSNQPQHF. CDR3 nucleotide sequence: TGTGCCAGCAGCGACACAGGGTCTAGCAATCAGCCCCAGCATTTT.

This clonotype has at least ten counts. The CDR3 sequence: CASSPDRGSNTDTQYF. The CDR3, as DNA: TGCGCCAGCAGCCCCGACAGGGGTTCTAACACAGATACGCAGTATTTT. J is TRBJ2-3 and V is TRBV5-1; 8 positions agree with TRBD1. This CDR3 has 16 residues. Germline values: CDR1 SGHRS, CDR2 YFSETQ. V shed 4 bases and J 2 bases; nucleotides not matched to a gene: 9.

The chain joins TRBV3-1 to TRBJ1-2; D call uncertain. The CDR3 extends over 14 amino acids. The V end was cut by 4 bases, the J end by 6 bases, with 15 bases between. Looked up from germline, CDR1 is LGHDT and CDR2 is YNNKEL (reference sequence). CDR3 protein: CASSRSGWQDGYTF. In nucleotides, the CDR3 is TGTGCCAGCAGCCGCTCCGGGTGGCAGGATGGCTACACCTTC. Full variable domain (outside the CDR3, taken from reference TRBV3-1 and TRBJ1-2): DTAVSQTPKYLVTQMGNDKSIKCEQNLGHDTMYWYKQDSKKFLKIMFSYNNKELIINETVPNRFSPKSPDKAHLNLHINSLELGDSAVYFCASSRSGWQDGYTFGSGTRLTVV.

This clonotype was detected only a few times. A much larger clone differs from this one at a single base, so this may be a read error. CDR3 sequence reads: CASGLAFGEMNTEAFF. The CDR3 DNA follows: TGTGCCAGCGGCTTAGCTTTTGGGGAGATGAACACTGAAGCTTTCTTT. V and J are TRBV7-8 and TRBJ1-1; D remains ambiguous. The germline CDR1 and CDR2 sequences are SGHVS and FQNEAQ. The CDR3 is made up of 16 amino acids.

The chain carries TRBV29-1 and TRBJ2-2; the match to TRBD2 covers 9 bases. Looked up from germline, CDR1 is SQVTM and CDR2 is ANQGSEA. The ends lost 7 bases at V and 3 bases at J; junction bases unmatched: 6. The CDR3 spans 14 residues. CDR3 protein: CSAIAGVHTGELFF. The CDR3, as DNA: TGCAGCGCAATAGCGGGAGTACACACCGGGGAGCTGTTTTTT.

This clonotype appeared many times. V usage is TRBV6-5 and J usage is TRBJ2-4; D possibly corresponds to TRBD2 (6 bases). This CDR3 contains 15 residues. V dropped 0 bases and J dropped 6 bases, with 12 bases sitting between them. Germline lookup yields CDR1 MNHEY and CDR2 SVGAGI. The CDR3 DNA follows: TGTGCCAGCAGTTACTCCGTTAGACTAGGAAACATTCAGTACTTC. Protein sequence: CASSYSVRLGNIQYF.

This chain connects TRBV7-8 to TRBJ1-5; D remains ambiguous. Per the germline V gene, CDR1 is SGHVS and CDR2 is FQNEAQ. Trimming stripped 7 bases from V and 9 bases from J, with 16 bases between. The CDR3 totals 13 residues. The CDR3 coding sequence is TGTGCCAGCACCCTCGACTCCCTGGGGCCCCAGCATTTT. Its protein is CASTLDSLGPQHF.

This clonotype was observed a handful of times. The junction shows a germline mismatch at one end, possibly a read error. The DNA for the CDR3 is TGTGCCAGCAGTTGGGGACAGGGCGACACAGATTCGCAGTATTTT. As protein: CASSWGQGDTDSQYF. The chain employs TRBV27 and TRBJ2-3, with 9 bases matching TRBD1. CDR3 size: 15 residues. CDR1 and CDR2 from the germline V gene are MNHEY and SMNVEV (reference sequence).

This clonotype showed up just a few times. This rearrangement joins TRBV13 to TRBJ1-1; D is perhaps TRBD1 (6 bases). This CDR3 is built from 17 residues. CDR1 and CDR2 (germline): PRHDT, FYEKMQ (reference sequence). V lost 4 bases, J lost 1 base, and 19 bases lay in between. DNA for the CDR3: TGTGCCAGCAGCTCACGAATACCGGGACAATGGAACACTGAAGCTTTCTTT. Protein sequence: CASSSRIPGQWNTEAFF.

This rearrangement joins TRBV28 to TRBJ2-2; no clear D gene. The V end was cut by 7 bases, the J end by 4 bases, with 7 bases between. The CDR3 has 12 amino acids. The V gene's germline CDR1 is MDHEN and CDR2 SYDVKM. DNA for the CDR3: TGTGCCAGCACCTCCTCCACCGGGGAGCTGTTTTTT. Its translation: CASTSSTGELFF.

The V gene is TRBV5-1, the J gene TRBJ1-1, with a possible D match to TRBD1 (5 bases). The CDR3 length is 13 residues. Trimming left V 4 bases short and J 5 bases short, with 12 bases between. The germline gives CDR1 SGHRS, CDR2 YFSETQ. The CDR3 sequence: CASSPNGGTEAFF. The CDR3 coding sequence is TGCGCCAGCAGCCCGAATGGGGGAACTGAAGCTTTCTTT.

This clonotype was observed at least ten times. V is TRBV7-2 and J is TRBJ2-5; D call uncertain. CDR3 length: 14 amino acids. The germline V and J ends were trimmed by 4 bases and 1 base, with 10 bases remaining between them. Germline V gene sequence: CDR1 SGHTA, CDR2 FQGNSA. DNA of the CDR3: TGTGCCAGCAGCTCCTATTATGGCCAAGAGACCCAGTACTTC. Protein: CASSSYYGQETQYF.

Notes on this clonotype: A much larger clone lies a single base off, so this may be a read error. The chain recombines TRBV24-1 with TRBJ2-1, with 7 nucleotides matching TRBD1. This CDR3 comprises 14 residues. Germline loops: CDR1 KGHDR, CDR2 SFDVKD. CDR3 in DNA: TGTGCCACCGGTGACACGGGACAGTACAATGAGCAGTTCTTC. This codes for CATGDTGQYNEQFF.

Turning to this clonotype: A clone one base away is much larger, so this may be a read error. The CDR3 end shows no conserved phenylalanine or tryptophan, and so a read error is likely. The genes are TRBV7-7 and TRBJ2-7; 9 bases are a match to TRBD1. Looked up from germline, CDR1 is SSHAT and CDR2 is FNYEAQ (reference sequence). This CDR3 has 13 residues. The CDR3 protein is CASSLDRGDEQYS. The CDR3 DNA reads as TGTGCTAGCAGCTTAGACAGGGGGGACGAGCAGTACTCC.

The table lists this clonotype with many counts. V is TRBV6-2 or TRBV6-3 and J is TRBJ2-1, with TRBD1 identical over 7 bases. This CDR3 contains 15 residues. Trimming cost V 3 bases and J 4 bases; bases outside gene matches: 6. The germline V gene has CDR1 MNHEY and CDR2 SVGEGT. The CDR3 protein is CASSYGPGGYNEQFF. For the CDR3, the DNA is TGTGCCAGCAGTTATGGGCCAGGGGGATACAATGAGCAGTTCTTC.

This chain connects TRBV9 to TRBJ2-1; D remains unclear. V was clipped by 2 bases and J by 5 bases, with 11 bases between them. The CDR3 runs to 14 residues. Germline V lookup: CDR1 SGDLS, CDR2 YYNGEE. The CDR3 DNA sequence: TGTGCCAGCAGCGTGGCAGAGAGAAACAATGAGCAGTTCTTC. It codes for CASSVAERNNEQFF.